These 5 T cell receptor beta chains came from one sample sequenced in a study of cytomegalovirus exposure and HLA in healthy donors. Clones were sequenced by immunoSEQ multiplex PCR, and TCRdb holds only the in-frame ones, with some missing. The table includes 250,000 to 350,000 clones, 75% to 90% detected once. Sequencing was done on a sample of PBMCs. These TCRs come from a young woman in good health and CMV-seronegative.

The rearrangement uses TRBV4-2 and TRBJ2-7; D uncertain. The CDR3 extends over 16 amino acids. CDR1 is LGHNA, CDR2 YNFKEQ, per germline. V dropped 0 bases and J dropped 4 bases, with 16 bases sitting between them. CDR3 coding DNA: TGTGCCAGCAGCCAAGAGGAACGCCAGGATGTGTACGAGCAGTACTTC. Its protein is CASSQEERQDVYEQYF.

The CDR3 loop is CSVARGGTDTQYF. The CDR3 coding sequence is TGCAGCGTTGCCAGGGGTGGTACAGATACGCAGTATTTT. The gene calls are TRBV29-1 and TRBJ2-3, with D tentatively TRBD1 (6 bases). Germline CDR1 and CDR2: SQVTM and ANQGSEA. Between the trimmed V and J ends, which lost 4 bases and 3 bases, there was a span of 11 bases. The CDR3 has 13 amino acids.

The V call is TRBV5-1, the J call TRBJ1-2, with a tentative D call TRBD1 (5 bases). V was pared by 0 bases and J by 6 bases, with 9 bases between. CDR3 size: 13 residues. Germline lookup yields CDR1 SGHRS and CDR2 YFSETQ. The CDR3 coding sequence is TGCGCCAGCAGCTTGGCAGGGATCGATGGCTACACCTTC. Protein product: CASSLAGIDGYTF.

With regard to this clone: A read error may produce the germline difference seen at one junction end. The chain is built from TRBV7-7 and TRBJ2-5; D may be TRBD1 (6 bases). This CDR3 contains 14 residues. Germline V gives CDR1 SSHAT, CDR2 FNYEAQ (reference sequence). The CDR3 DNA reads TGTGCTAGCAGCTTGGGTCAGGGGTGGGAGACCCAGTACTTC. It is translated as CASSLGQGWETQYF.

The CDR3 loop is CASSASGSGYNEQFF. As DNA, the CDR3 is TGTGCCAGCAGCGCTAGCGGGAGTGGCTACAATGAGCAGTTCTTC. V gene TRBV9 combines with J gene TRBJ2-1, with 10 bases that match TRBD2. The CDR3 consists of 15 residues. After removal of 3 bases from V and 3 bases from J, the junction contained 3 bases not matched to a gene. Germline-derived CDR1 and CDR2 are SGDLS and YYNGEE.